The next 21 T cell receptor beta chains were all read from a single sample in a study of cytomegalovirus exposure and HLA in healthy donors. Amplification used 60 Vbeta primers and 13 Jbeta primers. TCRdb keeps only in-frame clones here, not all; method: immunoSEQ multiplex PCR. The table includes about 140,000 clones, 70% to 75% detected once. Sequencing was carried out using PBMCs. These receptors all come from a woman between 40 and 50 years old in good health and CMV-seronegative.

The chain links TRBV2 to TRBJ1-1; TRBD1 is a possible D gene (5 bases). The CDR3 spans 14 residues. With 5 bases removed from V and 0 bases from J, the gap between germline ends came to 10 bases. Germline values: CDR1 SNHLY, CDR2 FYNNEI. For the CDR3, the DNA is TGTGCCAGCAGTCTGACAGTCATGAACACTGAAGCTTTCTTT. Residues: CASSLTVMNTEAFF. Variable domain in full (rest from reference TRBV2 and TRBJ1-1): EPEVTQTPSHQVTQMGQEVILRCVPISNHLYFYWYRQILGQKVEFLVSFYNNEISEKSEIFDDQFSVERPDGSNFTLKIRSTKLEDSAMYFCASSLTVMNTEAFFGQGTRLTVV.

This clone came up once. The chain carries TRBV5-5 and TRBJ1-6; the D is unclear. The CDR3 spans 15 residues. The germline V gene has CDR1 SGHKS and CDR2 YYEKEE (reference sequence). V gave up 2 bases and J gave up 2 bases, with 8 bases separating them. The CDR3 DNA is TGTGCCAGCAGCTTTGGCTTCGCCTATAATTCACCCCTCCACTTT. Translated, it gives CASSFGFAYNSPLHF.

V gene TRBV28 combines with J gene TRBJ2-3, with 8 positions matching TRBD1. Trimming took 5 bases from V and 2 from J; bases not matched to a gene: 3. Germline V CDR1 and CDR2: MDHEN, SYDVKM. The CDR3 consists of 14 residues. The CDR3 protein is CASSVDRATDTQYF. In DNA form, the CDR3 reads TGTGCCAGCAGTGTGGACAGGGCCACAGATACGCAGTATTTT.

The chain uses TRBV4-1 and TRBJ1-4, with 8 bases that match TRBD1. In germline, CDR1 is MGHRA, CDR2 YSYEKL. The CDR3 is 18 residues long. V dropped 1 base and J dropped 6; count of bases not matched to a gene: 13. This chain's CDR3 is CASSQVWTGFYLDEKLFF. As DNA, the CDR3 is TGCGCCAGCAGCCAAGTCTGGACAGGGTTCTATTTGGATGAAAAACTGTTTTTT.

V gene TRBV7-2 combines with J gene TRBJ2-7, with D perhaps TRBD2 (6 bases). Germline-derived CDR1 and CDR2 are SGHTA and FQGNSA. The CDR3 extends over 20 amino acids. V shed 0 bases and J shed 1 base, with 25 bases lying between them. CDR3: CASSLANLGRLGGGSYEQYF. CDR3 DNA: TGTGCCAGCAGCTTAGCGAACCTGGGCAGGCTAGGTGGGGGGTCCTACGAGCAGTACTTC.

This clone is a singleton in its sample. This chain uses TRBV5-1 with TRBJ2-1, with TRBD1 matching over 8 bases. This CDR3 has 17 residues. CDR1 is SGHRS, CDR2 YFSETQ, per germline. The trim removed 0 bases at V and 8 bases at J, leaving 13 bases unmatched. The CDR3 sequence: CASSLEPLGQGWDEQFF. The CDR3 nucleotides are TGCGCCAGCAGCTTGGAGCCCCTAGGACAGGGCTGGGATGAGCAGTTCTTC.

This clone has more than one count but fewer than ten. This chain uses TRBV5-4 with TRBJ2-1; TRBD2 matches at 9 bases. From germline, CDR1 is SGHNT and CDR2 YYREEE (reference sequence). Trimming took 2 bases from V and 3 from J; bases not matched to a gene: 6. The CDR3 has 16 residues. The CDR3 nucleotides read TGTGCCAGCAGCTTAAGTAGCGGGGGAAACTACAATGAGCAGTTCTTC. Protein: CASSLSSGGNYNEQFF.

V gene TRBV7-8 combines with J gene TRBJ1-1; tentatively, D is TRBD1 (6 bases). CDR1 is SGHVS, CDR2 FQNEAQ, per germline. This CDR3 comprises 14 residues. V lost 0 bases to trimming and J lost 6 bases, with 11 bases between them. DNA of the CDR3: TGTGCCAGCAGCTTAGCGGCGGGGGCCTCTGAAGCTTTCTTT. Translating it yields CASSLAAGASEAFF.

This clone appeared a single time. The V gene is TRBV11-2, the J gene TRBJ1-2, with unresolved D. Germline CDR1 is SGHAT and CDR2 is FQNNGV. V was clipped by 2 bases and J by 5 bases, with 9 bases between them. The CDR3 sequence is 13 residues long. DNA of the CDR3: TGTGCCAGCAGCTTAAAGGACTATTATGGCTACACCTTC. This encodes CASSLKDYYGYTF.

The genes are TRBV19 and TRBJ1-1; D unclear. This CDR3 has 15 residues. Germline loops: CDR1 LNHDA, CDR2 SQIVND (reference sequence). Trimming cost V 0 bases and J 5 bases, with 13 bases left between them. This CDR3 reads CASSIDSGSRTEAFF. The DNA of the CDR3 is TGTGCCAGTAGTATAGATTCAGGCAGTCGGACTGAAGCTTTCTTT.

The chain joins TRBV28 to TRBJ2-3; D remains ambiguous. This CDR3 has 13 amino acids. CDR1 is MDHEN and CDR2 is SYDVKM in the germline V gene. Trimming stripped 2 bases from V and 3 bases from J, with 6 bases between. Written as DNA, the CDR3 is TGTGCCAGCAGTTTAATTAGAACAGATACGCAGTATTTT. Translation gives CASSLIRTDTQYF.

The chain carries TRBV7-9 and TRBJ2-6, with 7 positions matching TRBD1. Trimming removed 5 bases from V and 2 bases from J; junction bases left unmatched: 9. The CDR3 has 17 residues. Germline V gives CDR1 SEHNR, CDR2 FQNEAQ (reference sequence). This chain's CDR3 is CASSVDRERAGANVLTF. Here the CDR3 DNA reads TGTGCCAGCAGCGTCGACAGGGAAAGGGCTGGGGCCAACGTCCTGACTTTC. The whole variable domain, remainder taken from reference TRBV7-9 and TRBJ2-6, is DTGVSQNPRHKITKRGQNVTFRCDPISEHNRLYWYRQTLGQGPEFLTYFQNEAQLEKSRLLSDRFSAERPKGSFSTLEIQRTEQGDSAMYLCASSVDRERAGANVLTFGAGSRLTVL.

This clone has just one count. The CDR3: CASSPTGYNEQFF. The CDR3 coding sequence is TGTGCCAGTAGCCCGACAGGGTACAATGAGCAGTTCTTC. This chain joins TRBV19 and TRBJ2-1; 7 bases match TRBD1. The CDR3 runs to 13 residues. Trimming took 6 bases from V and 4 from J; bases not matched to a gene: 3. Germline-derived CDR1 and CDR2 are LNHDA and SQIVND (reference sequence).

The J gene is TRBJ1-5, the V gene TRBV5-1; D remains unclear. Per germline, CDR1 SGHRS and CDR2 YFSETQ. The CDR3 consists of 13 residues. The V and J ends lost 4 bases and 6 bases respectively, with 11 bases between them. The CDR3 nucleotides read TGCGCCAGCAGCCTTAAAGCTGGTCAGCCCCAGCATTTT. It encodes CASSLKAGQPQHF. Looking up the rest from reference TRBV5-1 and TRBJ1-5 gives the full variable domain: KAGVTQTPRYLIKTRGQQVTLSCSPISGHRSVSWYQQTPGQGLQFLFEYFSETQRNKGNFPGRFSGRQFSNSRSEMNVSTLELGDSALYLCASSLKAGQPQHFGDGTRLSIL.

The chain has TRBV6-6 and TRBJ1-1, with 7 nucleotides matching TRBD1. The CDR3 totals 13 residues. Germline trimming cut 8 bases from V and 2 bases from J; bases unmatched to any gene: 5. Germline V gene data show CDR1 as MNHNY and CDR2 as SVGAGI (reference sequence). The CDR3 spells CASLDRDNTEAFF. For the CDR3, the DNA is TGTGCCAGCCTTGACAGGGACAACACTGAAGCTTTCTTT.

This chain joins TRBV4-2 and TRBJ1-4; the D gene is possibly TRBD1 (5 bases). This CDR3 is built from 16 residues. The V and J ends lost 0 bases and 7 bases respectively, with 15 bases between them. CDR1 and CDR2 (germline): LGHNA, YNFKEQ. CDR3 sequence (DNA): TGTGCCAGCAGCCAAGATTCCAGGGTGGGTAGTGAAAAACTGTTTTTT. The encoded protein is CASSQDSRVGSEKLFF.

The V call is TRBV6-5, the J call TRBJ1-2; the D gene is possibly TRBD1 (5 bases). Germline-derived CDR1 and CDR2 are MNHEY and SVGAGI. CDR3 size: 13 residues. The V gene lost 3 bases and the J gene lost 5 bases, with 10 bases spanning the gap. This CDR3 reads CASSYRRGYGYTF. The CDR3 nucleotides are TGTGCCAGCAGTTATAGGAGGGGATATGGCTACACCTTC.

This clone was observed a single time. The chain recombines TRBV10-2 with TRBJ2-7; 12 bases line up with TRBD1. The CDR3 has 14 amino acids. The trim removed 7 bases at V and 6 bases at J, leaving 7 bases unmatched. Germline CDR1 and CDR2: WSHSY and SAAADI. The CDR3 spells CASIPGQGAGEQYF. CDR3 coding DNA: TGCGCCAGCATACCGGGACAGGGGGCTGGCGAGCAGTACTTC.

The chain has TRBV6-1 and TRBJ2-3, with 12 bases lining up with TRBD2. The germline V gene encodes CDR1 MNHNS and CDR2 SASEGT. The V gene end was trimmed by 3 bases and the J gene end by 4 bases; junction bases not matched to a gene: 8. This CDR3 has 17 amino acids. The CDR3 DNA reads as TGTGCCAGCAGTGATCGCCGACTAGCGGGGGCCGCAGATACGCAGTATTTT. It is translated as CASSDRRLAGAADTQYF.

The gene calls are TRBV5-1 and TRBJ1-2, with D unresolved. CDR1 SGHRS and CDR2 YFSETQ come from the germline V gene. CDR3 length equals 17 residues. V was clipped by 0 bases and J by 1 base, with 16 bases between them. CDR3 sequence reads: CASSLGQADTFNYGYTF. The CDR3 DNA follows: TGCGCCAGCAGCTTGGGTCAGGCAGATACCTTTAACTATGGCTACACCTTC.

This clone was counted only a few times. The CDR3 DNA reads TGCGCCAGCAGCCCAGACAGGGACACTGAAGCTTTCTTT. Translating gives CASSPDRDTEAFF. This chain uses TRBV4-1 with TRBJ1-1, with 7 bases fitting TRBD1. The V gene's germline CDR1 is MGHRA and CDR2 YSYEKL. This CDR3 is 13 amino acids long. The V gene end was trimmed by 4 bases and the J gene end by 3 bases; junction bases not matched to a gene: 2.